This T cell receptor (beta chain) originates from a study of cytomegalovirus exposure and HLA in healthy donors. Study summary: From about 180 million T cells, an earlier analysis saw 100 million to 140 million unique TCR beta sequences.

This clone was recorded a few times. Unmatched junction bases numbered 16, after V lost 0 bases and J lost 7 bases. This CDR3 is 19 amino acids long. CDR1 and CDR2 (germline): ENHRY, SYGVKD. The PCR was carried out with 60 Vbeta primers and 13 Jbeta primers. Data came from immunoSEQ multiplex PCR; TCRdb stores just in-frame clones and leaves some out. Of about 140,000 clones in the sample, roughly 73% were seen once. Input material: PBMCs. V and J are TRBV10-3 and TRBJ2-3; 10 bases fit TRBD2. The TCR sequence derives from a man aged 18 to 35 in good health and CMV-seropositive. CDR3 DNA sequence: TGTGCCATCAGTGAGTCAACCTCCTTTACTAGCGGGATCCGCTATACGCAGTATTTT. Protein: CAISESTSFTSGIRYTQYF.